This T cell receptor (beta chain) was observed in a study of blood T cells in healthy people across ages. Germline-derived CDR1 and CDR2 are DFQATT and SNEGSKA (reference sequence). CDR3 length: 15 amino acids. V shed 3 bases and J shed 10 bases, with 24 bases lying between them. They isolated at least 6 million PBMCs from each sample. A second PCR, run for about 6 to 12 cycles, used a sample-barcoded 5' primer plus a J-beta primer mix. Using its own MiXCR run on the 5' RACE reads, TCRdb lists one record per CDR3 protein. Here the sample spans roughly 1,500,000 distinct CDR3 sequences, 40% to 50% being singletons.

The rearrangement links TRBV20-1 to TRBJ2-5; D unresolved. Sample: blood. This TCR came from a woman under 30 in good health. CDR3 bases: TGCAGTGCTAGTAGTCCCGGATATGTAGAGACCCTCCAGTACTTC. Its translation is CSASSPGYVETLQYF.